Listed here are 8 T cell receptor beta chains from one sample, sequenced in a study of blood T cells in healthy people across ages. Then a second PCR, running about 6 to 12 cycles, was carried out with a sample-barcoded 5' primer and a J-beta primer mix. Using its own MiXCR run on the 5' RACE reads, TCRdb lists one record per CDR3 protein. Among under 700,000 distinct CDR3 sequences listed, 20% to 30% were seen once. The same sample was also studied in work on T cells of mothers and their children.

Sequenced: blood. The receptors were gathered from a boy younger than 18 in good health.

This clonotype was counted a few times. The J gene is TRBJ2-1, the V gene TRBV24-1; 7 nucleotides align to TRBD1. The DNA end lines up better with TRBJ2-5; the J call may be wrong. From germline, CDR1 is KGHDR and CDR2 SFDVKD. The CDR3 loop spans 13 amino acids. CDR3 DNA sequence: TGTGCCACCCAAAAGGGGGCGCGGGAGACCCAGTACTTC. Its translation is CATQKGARETQYF.

The CDR3 nucleotides read TGTGCCAGCAGCTTAGGGACAGGGGACCCCAGAAGGAATGAGCAGTTCTTC. Translated, it gives CASSLGTGDPRRNEQFF. The V gene is TRBV7-2, the J gene TRBJ2-1, with 9 bases identical to TRBD1. The J segment lost 7 bases and the V segment lost 1 base, leaving 11 bases of the junction unmatched. This CDR3 region has 17 residues. CDR1 is SGHTA, CDR2 FQGNSA, per germline.

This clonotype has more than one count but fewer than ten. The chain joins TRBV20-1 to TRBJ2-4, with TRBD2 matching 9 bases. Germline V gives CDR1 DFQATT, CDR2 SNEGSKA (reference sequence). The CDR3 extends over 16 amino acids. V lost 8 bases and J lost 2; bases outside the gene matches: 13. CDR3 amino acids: CSPKRGDSPPKNIQYF. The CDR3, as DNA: TGCAGTCCCAAGCGGGGGGACTCTCCCCCCAAAAACATTCAGTACTTC.

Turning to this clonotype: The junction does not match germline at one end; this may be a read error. CDR3 DNA: TGTGCCAGCAGCCCCCATACGGGACAGGGGTACGAGCAGTGCTTC. Its protein is CASSPHTGQGYEQCF. The chain employs TRBV12-3 or TRBV12-4 and TRBJ2-7; TRBD1 matches 10 bases. CDR3 length equals 15 residues.

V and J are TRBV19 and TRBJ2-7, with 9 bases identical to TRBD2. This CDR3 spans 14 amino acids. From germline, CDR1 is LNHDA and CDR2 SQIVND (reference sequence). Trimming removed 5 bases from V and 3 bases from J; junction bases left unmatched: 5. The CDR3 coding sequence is TGTGCCAGTAGTCCCCTAGCGGGGCACTACGAGCAGTACTTC. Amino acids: CASSPLAGHYEQYF.

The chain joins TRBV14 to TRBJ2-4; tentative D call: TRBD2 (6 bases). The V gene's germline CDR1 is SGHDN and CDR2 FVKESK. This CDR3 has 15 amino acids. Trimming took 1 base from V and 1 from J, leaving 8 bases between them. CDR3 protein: CASSQAAGAKNIQYF. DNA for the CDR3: TGTGCCAGCAGCCAAGCGGCGGGGGCCAAAAACATTCAGTACTTC. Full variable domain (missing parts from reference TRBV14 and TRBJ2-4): EAGVTQFPSHSVIEKGQTVTLRCDPISGHDNLYWYRRVMGKEIKFLLHFVKESKQDESGMPNNRFLAERTGGTYSTLKVQPAELEDSGVYFCASSQAAGAKNIQYFGAGTRLSVL.

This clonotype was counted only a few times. The DNA for the CDR3 is TGTGCCAGCAGCTTAGCGCCGCGGGGGGAGGACTATGGCTACACCTTC. Translating it yields CASSLAPRGEDYGYTF. The V gene is TRBV7-9, the J gene TRBJ1-2; TRBD1 might be the D (5 bases). In germline, CDR1 is SEHNR, CDR2 FQNEAQ (reference sequence). The CDR3 has 16 amino acids. V lost 0 bases to trimming and J lost 3 bases, with 14 bases between them.

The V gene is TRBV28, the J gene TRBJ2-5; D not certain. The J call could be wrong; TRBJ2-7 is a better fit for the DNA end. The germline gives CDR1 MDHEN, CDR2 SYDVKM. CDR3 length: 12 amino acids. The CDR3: CASSLLVYEQYV. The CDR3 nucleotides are TGTGCCAGCAGTTTACTGGTCTACGAGCAGTACGTC.